The rows below give T cell receptor beta chains drawn from one sample of a study of vaccination and CD4 T cells after COVID-19. No cognate antigen is known for these TCRs. TCRdb passed the PCR reads through MiXCR, listing each CDR3 protein once. The sample has about 13,000 distinct CDR3 sequences, 47% seen once. Input material: CD4+ T cells from blood, cultured in vitro. The source is a human donor who had recovered from COVID-19. Both conserved end residues are part of each CDR3. A D gene is named only where the DNA matches it firmly. Expanded clones are given a class, and other clones once, few, many or no size at all.

CDR3aa	CDR3nt	d_gene	j_gene	v_gene	abundance
CASSPGGGNQPQHF	TGTGCCAGCAGCCCCGGAGGGGGGAATCAGCCCCAGCATTTT	NA	TRBJ1-5	TRBV5-5	NA
CASRQNTEAFF	TGTGCCAGCAGACAGAACACTGAAGCTTTCTTT	NA	TRBJ1-1	TRBV2	NA
CASSLVRTFSNTGELFF	TGTGCCAGCAGCTTAGTTCGCACCTTCTCGAACACCGGGGAGCTGTTTTTT	NA	TRBJ2-2	TRBV7-2	NA
CSASAPVTDTQYF	TGCAGTGCTAGCGCGCCGGTCACAGATACGCAGTATTTT	NA	TRBJ2-3	TRBV20-1	few
CASSFFQPGAQASSPLHF	TGTGCCAGCAGTTTTTTTCAACCCGGGGCACAGGCGTCATCACCCCTCCACTTT	NA	TRBJ1-6	TRBV28	NA
CAWTRGGNTEAFF	TGTGCCTGGACCCGTGGGGGGAACACTGAAGCTTTCTTT	NA	TRBJ1-1	TRBV30	NA
CASSLGMRQVAYEQYF	TGTGCCAGCAGCTTAGGGATGAGGCAGGTCGCCTACGAGCAGTACTTC	NA	TRBJ2-7	TRBV7-2	NA
CASSWTGGYNSPLHF	TGTGCCAGCAGCTGGACAGGGGGCTATAATTCACCCCTCCACTTT	TRBD1	TRBJ1-6	TRBV7-2	NA
CASVTGGWDGYTF	TGTGCCAGCGTGACAGGGGGCTGGGATGGCTACACCTTC	TRBD1	TRBJ1-2	TRBV6-1	NA
CASSEDNQPQHF	TGCGCCAGCAGTGAGGACAATCAGCCCCAGCATTTT	NA	TRBJ1-5	TRBV10-1	NA
CASSLIAGGSTDTQYF	TGTGCCAGCAGCCTTATAGCGGGGGGTAGCACAGATACGCAGTATTTT	TRBD2	TRBJ2-3	TRBV7-2	few
CASSPVGSGEQFF	TGTGCCAGCAGCCCCGTTGGGTCAGGTGAGCAGTTCTTC	NA	TRBJ2-1	TRBV7-2	few
CASHRSGNRHEKLFF	TGTGCCAGCCATCGGTCCGGGAACAGGCACGAAAAACTGTTTTTT	NA	TRBJ1-4	TRBV28	few
CASSESTGLGEKLFF	TGTGCCAGCAGTGAATCAACCGGTCTGGGTGAAAAACTGTTTTTT	NA	TRBJ1-4	TRBV25-1	NA
CASSSNGVWENEAFF	TGTGCCAGCAGTTCCAACGGCGTGTGGGAGAATGAAGCTTTCTTT	NA	TRBJ1-1	TRBV28	NA
CASRDSIQETQYF	TGTGCCAGCAGGGACAGCATCCAAGAGACCCAGTACTTC	NA	TRBJ2-5	TRBV27	few
CASSPRTYWQQFF	TGTGCCAGCAGCCCGCGAACTTACTGGCAGCAGTTCTTC	NA	TRBJ2-1	TRBV7-9	NA
CASSVGTSGSYEQYF	TGTGCCAGCAGCGTCGGGACTAGCGGGTCCTACGAGCAGTACTTC	TRBD2	TRBJ2-7	TRBV9	NA
CASSSSGLAGAGELFF	TGTGCCAGCAGCTCCTCCGGGCTAGCGGGGGCCGGGGAGCTGTTTTTT	TRBD2	TRBJ2-2	TRBV11-3	NA
CASSRLWVAGRRGYEQYF	TGTGCCAGCAGTCGATTATGGGTAGCGGGGAGAAGAGGGTACGAGCAGTACTTC	TRBD2	TRBJ2-7	TRBV6-1	NA
CASSLETSGPYEQYF	TGCGCCAGCAGCTTGGAGACTAGCGGACCCTACGAGCAGTACTTC	TRBD2	TRBJ2-7	TRBV5-1	NA
CASSRGGNTDTQYF	TGTGCCAGCAGCCGAGGGGGGAACACAGATACGCAGTATTTT	NA	TRBJ2-3	TRBV6-1	NA
CASSLRPGHPGNTIYF	TGTGCCAGCAGCTTACGCCCCGGACACCCAGGGAACACCATATATTTT	NA	TRBJ1-3	TRBV11-3	few
CASRSGTGKRSWELFF	TGTGCCAGCAGATCCGGGACAGGGAAGAGGAGTTGGGAGCTGTTTTTT	TRBD1	TRBJ2-2	TRBV11-2	NA
CASSDRGRTDTQYF	TGTGCCAGCTCGGACAGGGGTCGTACAGATACGCAGTATTTT	TRBD1	TRBJ2-3	TRBV6-1	few